A single sample is the source of the 10 T cell receptor beta chains below, sequenced in a study of blood T cell repertoires in COVID-19. The data were produced by immunoSEQ multiplex PCR, yet TCRdb's version contains in-frame clones alone and is incomplete. The sample has 200,000 to 250,000 clones, 80% to 90% seen once. Sequenced: PBMCs or T cells enriched from blood (not recorded which). The receptors stem from a woman aged 25 to 39 who had been exposed to COVID-19.

The J gene is TRBJ2-3, the V gene TRBV2, with D perhaps matching TRBD2 (6 bases). Germline V gene sequence: CDR1 SNHLY, CDR2 FYNNEI. The CDR3 length is 11 residues. The germline V and J ends were trimmed by 0 bases and 13 bases, with 8 bases remaining between them. The CDR3 DNA follows: TGTGCCAGCAGTGAAGCCCGGGGGAAGTATTTT. Protein product: CASSEARGKYF.

The CDR3 here is CASSYLGNTIYF. In nucleotides, the CDR3 is TGTGCCAGCAGTTACCTTGGAAACACCATATATTTT. This chain joins TRBV6-2 or TRBV6-3 and TRBJ1-3; no reliable D call. The germline V gene has CDR1 MNHEY and CDR2 SVGEGT. CDR3 length equals 12 residues. Trimming cost V 2 bases and J 3 bases, with 2 bases left between them.

The rearrangement links TRBV27 to TRBJ2-7, with TRBD2 as a possible D gene (5 bases). The CDR3 length is 13 residues. V lost 5 bases, J lost 0 bases, and 8 bases lay in between. The germline CDR1 and CDR2 sequences are MNHEY and SMNVEV (reference sequence). The CDR3 DNA sequence: TGTGCCAGCAGTCGGACTCGCTCCTACGAGCAGTACTTC. This gives the protein CASSRTRSYEQYF.

This clone appeared once. The chain has TRBV6-5 and TRBJ2-7, with TRBD2 identical over 9 bases. The CDR3 contains 14 residues. CDR1 is MNHEY, CDR2 SVGAGI, per germline. Trimming cost V 5 bases and J 4 bases; bases outside gene matches: 6. CDR3 region: CASSTNSGSYEQYF. The CDR3 DNA sequence: TGTGCCAGCAGTACCAATAGCGGGAGTTACGAGCAGTACTTC.

The chain links TRBV19 to TRBJ2-7; a weak D match, TRBD2 (7 bases). There are 13 residues in the CDR3. Per the germline V gene, CDR1 is LNHDA and CDR2 is SQIVND (reference sequence). Trimming shortened V by 7 bases and J by 0 bases, and 10 bases separated the two germline ends. The CDR3 spells CASKGGGSYEQYF. DNA for the CDR3: TGTGCCAGTAAAGGGGGGGGCTCCTACGAGCAGTACTTC.

The chain recombines TRBV27 with TRBJ1-3, with a possible D match to TRBD1 (5 bases). This CDR3 is built from 14 residues. In germline, CDR1 is MNHEY, CDR2 SMNVEV (reference sequence). V was trimmed by 6 bases and J by 0 bases, leaving 9 bases between them. This CDR3 reads CASSPRVSGNTIYF. The CDR3 region has the DNA TGTGCCAGCAGCCCCAGGGTCTCTGGAAACACCATATATTTT.

J is TRBJ2-4 and V is TRBV7-9; the match to TRBD2 covers 9 bases. V shed 2 bases, J shed 6 bases, and the junction held 11 bases outside the gene matches. The CDR3 is 17 amino acids. Per the germline V gene, CDR1 is SEHNR and CDR2 is FQNEAQ (reference sequence). The CDR3: CASSLTLAGVRGNIQYF. CDR3 in DNA: TGTGCCAGCAGCTTAACACTAGCGGGTGTGCGGGGAAACATTCAGTACTTC. The full variable domain, with the rest looked up from reference TRBV7-9 and TRBJ2-4, is DTGVSQNPRHKITKRGQNVTFRCDPISEHNRLYWYRQTLGQGPEFLTYFQNEAQLEKSRLLSDRFSAERPKGSFSTLEIQRTEQGDSAMYLCASSLTLAGVRGNIQYFGAGTRLSVL.

V usage is TRBV24-1 and J usage is TRBJ2-5; 16 bases are shared with TRBD2. V lost 6 bases to trimming and J lost 5 bases; unmatched junction nucleotides: 8. Per germline, CDR1 KGHDR and CDR2 SFDVKD. The CDR3 is made up of 17 amino acids. The CDR3 sequence: CATSPGTSGRAGETQYF. The CDR3 DNA follows: TGTGCCACCAGTCCCGGGACTAGCGGGAGGGCCGGGGAGACCCAGTACTTC.

The chain combines TRBV4-1 with TRBJ1-4; 8 bases align to TRBD1. Trimming removed 2 bases from V and 6 bases from J; junction bases left unmatched: 14. CDR1 is MGHRA and CDR2 is YSYEKL in the germline V gene. This CDR3 region has 18 residues. The CDR3 reads CASSQRPLRGPLHEKLFF. In nucleotides, the CDR3 is TGCGCCAGCAGCCAAAGACCCCTCAGGGGGCCGTTGCATGAAAAACTGTTTTTT.

The chain carries TRBV4-2 and TRBJ1-1; TRBD1 might be the D (5 bases). V lost 4 bases to trimming and J lost 6 bases, with 12 bases between them. Germline V gene data show CDR1 as LGHNA and CDR2 as YNFKEQ. This CDR3 is 13 amino acids long. CDR3 sequence reads: CASSPDRRPEAFF. DNA of the CDR3: TGTGCCAGCAGCCCCGACAGACGGCCTGAAGCTTTCTTT.